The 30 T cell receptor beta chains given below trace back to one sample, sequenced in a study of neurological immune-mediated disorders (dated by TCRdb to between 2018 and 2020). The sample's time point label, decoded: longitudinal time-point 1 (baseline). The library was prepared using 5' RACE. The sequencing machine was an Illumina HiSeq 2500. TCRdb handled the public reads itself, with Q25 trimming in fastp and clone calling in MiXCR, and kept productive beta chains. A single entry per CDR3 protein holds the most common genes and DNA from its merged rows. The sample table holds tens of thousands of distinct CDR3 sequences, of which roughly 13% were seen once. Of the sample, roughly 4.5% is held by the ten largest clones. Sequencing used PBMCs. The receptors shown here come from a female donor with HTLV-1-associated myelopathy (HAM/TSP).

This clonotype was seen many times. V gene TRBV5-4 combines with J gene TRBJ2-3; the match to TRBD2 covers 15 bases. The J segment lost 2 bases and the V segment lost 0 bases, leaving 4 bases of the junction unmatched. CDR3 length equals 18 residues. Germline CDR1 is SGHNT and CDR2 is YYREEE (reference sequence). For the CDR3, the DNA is TGTGCCAGCAGCTTGGGTGGACTAGCGGGGGGGTACACAGATACGCAGTATTTT. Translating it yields CASSLGGLAGGYTDTQYF.

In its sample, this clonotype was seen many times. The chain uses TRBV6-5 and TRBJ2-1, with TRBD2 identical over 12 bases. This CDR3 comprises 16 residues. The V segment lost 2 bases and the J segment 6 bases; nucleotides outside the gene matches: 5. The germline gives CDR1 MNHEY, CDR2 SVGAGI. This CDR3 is CASSYLAGGPINEQFF. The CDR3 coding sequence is TGTGCCAGCAGTTACCTAGCGGGGGGGCCTATCAATGAGCAGTTCTTC.

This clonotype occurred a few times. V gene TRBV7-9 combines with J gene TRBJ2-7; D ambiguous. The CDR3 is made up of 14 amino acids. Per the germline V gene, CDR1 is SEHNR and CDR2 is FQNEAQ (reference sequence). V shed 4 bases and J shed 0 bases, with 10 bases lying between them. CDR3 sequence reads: CASSSRPSSYEQYF. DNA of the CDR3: TGTGCCAGCAGCTCAAGACCGAGCTCCTACGAGCAGTACTTC.

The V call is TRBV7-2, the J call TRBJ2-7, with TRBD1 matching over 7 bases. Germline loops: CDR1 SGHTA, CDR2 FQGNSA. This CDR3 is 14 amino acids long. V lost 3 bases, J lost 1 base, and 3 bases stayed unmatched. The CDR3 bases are TGTGCCAGCAGCTTCAACAGGGGATCCTACGAGCAGTACTTC. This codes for CASSFNRGSYEQYF. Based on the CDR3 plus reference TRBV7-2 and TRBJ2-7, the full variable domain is GAGVSQSPSNKVTEKGKDVELRCDPISGHTALYWYRQSLGQGLEFLIYFQGNSAPDKSGLPSDRFSAERTGGSVSTLTIQRTQQEDSAVYLCASSFNRGSYEQYFGPGTRLTVT.

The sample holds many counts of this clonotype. The CDR3 sequence is CSATQPERQYF. In DNA, the CDR3 is TGCAGTGCAACCCAACCGGAGCGGCAGTACTTC. The chain has TRBV20-1 and TRBJ2-7; no definite D call. V dropped 6 bases and J dropped 9 bases, with 15 bases sitting between them. The CDR3 covers 11 residues. The V gene's germline CDR1 is DFQATT and CDR2 SNEGSKA (reference sequence).

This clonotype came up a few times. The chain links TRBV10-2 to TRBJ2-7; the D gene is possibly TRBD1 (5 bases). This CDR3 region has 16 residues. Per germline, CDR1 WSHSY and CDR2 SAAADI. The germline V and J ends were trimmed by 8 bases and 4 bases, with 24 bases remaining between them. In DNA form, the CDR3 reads TGCGCCAGCCGAGAAGAAGACGGTGGCCCAGGGTACGAGCAGTACTTC. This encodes CASREEDGGPGYEQYF.

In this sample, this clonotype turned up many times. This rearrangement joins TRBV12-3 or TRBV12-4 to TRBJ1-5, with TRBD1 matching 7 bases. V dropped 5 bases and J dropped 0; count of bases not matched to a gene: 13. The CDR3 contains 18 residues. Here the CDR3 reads CASSQQGNTVNSNQPQHF. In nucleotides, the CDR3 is TGTGCCAGCAGTCAACAGGGGAATACGGTTAATAGCAATCAGCCCCAGCATTTT.

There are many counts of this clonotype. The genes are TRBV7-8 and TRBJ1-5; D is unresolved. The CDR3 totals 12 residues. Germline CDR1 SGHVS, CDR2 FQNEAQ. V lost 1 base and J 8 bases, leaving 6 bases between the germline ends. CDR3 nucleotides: TGTGCCAGCAGCTTAGTCTTCGAGCCCCAGCATTTT. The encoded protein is CASSLVFEPQHF.

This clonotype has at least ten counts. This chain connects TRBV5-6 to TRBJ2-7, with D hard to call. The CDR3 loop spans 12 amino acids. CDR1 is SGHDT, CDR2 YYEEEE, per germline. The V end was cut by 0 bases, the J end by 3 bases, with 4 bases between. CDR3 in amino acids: CASSLDFYEQYF. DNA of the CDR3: TGTGCCAGCAGCTTGGATTTCTACGAGCAGTACTTC.

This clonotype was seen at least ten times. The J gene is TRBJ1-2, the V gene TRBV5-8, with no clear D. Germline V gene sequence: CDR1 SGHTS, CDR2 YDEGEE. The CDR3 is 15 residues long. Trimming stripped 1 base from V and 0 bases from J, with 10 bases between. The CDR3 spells CASSLSARANYGYTF. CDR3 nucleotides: TGTGCCAGCAGCTTGTCCGCCAGAGCTAACTATGGCTACACCTTC. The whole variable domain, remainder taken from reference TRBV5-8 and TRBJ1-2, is EAGVTQSPTHLIKTRGQQATLRCSPISGHTSVYWYQQALGLGLQFLLWYDEGEERNRGNFPPRFSGRQFPNYSSELNVNALELEDSALYLCASSLSARANYGYTFGSGTRLTVV.

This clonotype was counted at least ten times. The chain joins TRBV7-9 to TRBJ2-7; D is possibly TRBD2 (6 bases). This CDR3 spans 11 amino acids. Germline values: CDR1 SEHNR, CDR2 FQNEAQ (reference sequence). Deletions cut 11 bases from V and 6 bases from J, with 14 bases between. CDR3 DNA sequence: TGTGCCTACTATAGCGGACTCGAGCAGTACTTC. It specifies CAYYSGLEQYF.

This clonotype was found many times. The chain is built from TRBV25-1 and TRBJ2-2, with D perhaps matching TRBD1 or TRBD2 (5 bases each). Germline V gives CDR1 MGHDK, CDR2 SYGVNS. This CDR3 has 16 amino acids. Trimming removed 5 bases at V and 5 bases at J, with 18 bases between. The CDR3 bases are TGTGCCAGCAGTCGCTGGGACGGTCCGGGGACCGGGGAGCTGTTTTTT. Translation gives CASSRWDGPGTGELFF.

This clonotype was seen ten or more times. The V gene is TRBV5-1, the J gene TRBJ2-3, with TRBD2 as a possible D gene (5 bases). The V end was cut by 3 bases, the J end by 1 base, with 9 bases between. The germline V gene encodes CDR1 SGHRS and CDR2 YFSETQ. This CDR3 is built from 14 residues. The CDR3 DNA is TGCGCCAGCAGCTCTCTAGCAGGCACAGATACGCAGTATTTT. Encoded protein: CASSSLAGTDTQYF. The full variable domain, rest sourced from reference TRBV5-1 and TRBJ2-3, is KAGVTQTPRYLIKTRGQQVTLSCSPISGHRSVSWYQQTPGQGLQFLFEYFSETQRNKGNFPGRFSGRQFSNSRSEMNVSTLELGDSALYLCASSSLAGTDTQYFGPGTRLTVL.

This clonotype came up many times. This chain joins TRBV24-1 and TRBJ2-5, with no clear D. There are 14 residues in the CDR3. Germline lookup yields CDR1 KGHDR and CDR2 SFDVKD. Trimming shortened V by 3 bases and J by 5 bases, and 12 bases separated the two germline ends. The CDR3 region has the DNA TGTGCCACCAGTGATGGGCCTCTTGTCGAGACCCAGTACTTC. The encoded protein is CATSDGPLVETQYF.

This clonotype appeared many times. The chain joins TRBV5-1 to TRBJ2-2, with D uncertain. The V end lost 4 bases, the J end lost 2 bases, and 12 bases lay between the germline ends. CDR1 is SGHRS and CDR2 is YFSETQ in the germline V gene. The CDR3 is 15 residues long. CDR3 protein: CASSPSSSNTGELFF. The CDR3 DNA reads TGCGCCAGCAGCCCGAGTAGCTCTAACACCGGGGAGCTGTTTTTT.

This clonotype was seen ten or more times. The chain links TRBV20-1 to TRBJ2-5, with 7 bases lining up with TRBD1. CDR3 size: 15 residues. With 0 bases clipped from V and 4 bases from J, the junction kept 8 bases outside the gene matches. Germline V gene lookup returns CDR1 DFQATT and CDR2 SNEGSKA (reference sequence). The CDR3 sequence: CSARDTTGAGETQYF. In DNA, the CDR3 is TGCAGTGCTAGAGATACTACAGGGGCAGGAGAGACCCAGTACTTC.

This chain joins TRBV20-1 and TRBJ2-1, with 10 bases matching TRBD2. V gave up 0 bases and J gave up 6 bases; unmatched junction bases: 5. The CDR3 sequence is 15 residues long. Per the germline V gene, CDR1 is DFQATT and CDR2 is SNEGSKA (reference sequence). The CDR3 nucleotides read TGCAGTGCTAGAGATCTACTAGCGGGGATCAATGAGCAGTTCTTC. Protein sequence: CSARDLLAGINEQFF.

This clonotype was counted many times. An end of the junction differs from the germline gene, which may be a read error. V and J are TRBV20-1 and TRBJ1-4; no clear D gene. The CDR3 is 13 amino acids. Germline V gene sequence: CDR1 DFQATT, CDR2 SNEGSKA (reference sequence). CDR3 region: CSAEGGKSDVDIF. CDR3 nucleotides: TGCAGTGCTGAGGGAGGGAAGTCGGACGTTGACATTTTT.

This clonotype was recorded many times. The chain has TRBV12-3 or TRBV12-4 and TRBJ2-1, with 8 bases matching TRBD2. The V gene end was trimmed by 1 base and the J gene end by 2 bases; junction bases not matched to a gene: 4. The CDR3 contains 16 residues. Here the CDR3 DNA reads TGTGCCAGCAGTTTAGAAGCGGGGGAAACCTACAATGAGCAGTTCTTC. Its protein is CASSLEAGETYNEQFF.

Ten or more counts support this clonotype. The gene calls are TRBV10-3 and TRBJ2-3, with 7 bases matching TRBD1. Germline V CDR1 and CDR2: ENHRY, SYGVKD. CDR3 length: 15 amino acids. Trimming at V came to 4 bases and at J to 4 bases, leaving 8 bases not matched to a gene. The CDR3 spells CAISGSTGLPDTQYF. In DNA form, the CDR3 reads TGTGCCATCAGTGGGTCGACAGGGTTGCCAGATACGCAGTATTTT.

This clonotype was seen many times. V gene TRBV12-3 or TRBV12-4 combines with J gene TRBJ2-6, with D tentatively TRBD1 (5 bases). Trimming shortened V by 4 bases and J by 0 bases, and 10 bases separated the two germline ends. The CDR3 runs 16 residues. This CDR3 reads CASSWQGGSGANVLTF. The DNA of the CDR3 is TGTGCCAGCAGTTGGCAGGGTGGCTCTGGGGCCAACGTCCTGACTTTC.

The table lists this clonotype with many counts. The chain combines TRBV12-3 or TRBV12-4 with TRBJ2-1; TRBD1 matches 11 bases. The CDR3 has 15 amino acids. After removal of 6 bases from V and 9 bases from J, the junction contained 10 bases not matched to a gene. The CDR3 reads CASRPGTGGWVEQFF. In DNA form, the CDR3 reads TGTGCCAGCAGACCCGGGACAGGGGGGTGGGTTGAGCAGTTCTTC.

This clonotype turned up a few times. The CDR3 nucleotides are TGCGCCAGCAGCGAGACAGGGGCGAACACTGAAGCTTTCTTT. It codes for CASSETGANTEAFF. This chain links TRBV4-3 with TRBJ1-1, with 8 bases fitting TRBD1. CDR1 is LGHNA, CDR2 YSLEER, per germline. The CDR3 consists of 14 residues. Trimming took 5 bases from V and 1 from J; bases not matched to a gene: 3.

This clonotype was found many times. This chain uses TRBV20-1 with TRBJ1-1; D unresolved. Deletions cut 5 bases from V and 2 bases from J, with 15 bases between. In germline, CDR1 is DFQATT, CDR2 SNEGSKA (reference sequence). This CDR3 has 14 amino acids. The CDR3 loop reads CSARTGNQNTEAFF. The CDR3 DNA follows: TGCAGTGCTCGAACCGGTAACCAAAACACTGAAGCTTTCTTT.

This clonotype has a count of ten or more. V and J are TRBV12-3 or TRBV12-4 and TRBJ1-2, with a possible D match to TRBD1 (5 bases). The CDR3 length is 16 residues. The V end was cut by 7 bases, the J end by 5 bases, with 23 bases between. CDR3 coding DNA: TGTGCCAGCACCCCGGTAACAGGCGGCCCCTATTATGGCTACACCTTC. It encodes CASTPVTGGPYYGYTF.

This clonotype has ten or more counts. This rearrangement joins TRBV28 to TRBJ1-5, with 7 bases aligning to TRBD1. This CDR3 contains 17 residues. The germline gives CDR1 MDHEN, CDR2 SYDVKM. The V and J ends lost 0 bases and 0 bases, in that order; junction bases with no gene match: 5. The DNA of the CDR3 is TGTGCCAGCAGTTTATGGACAGGGAGCAATAGCAATCAGCCCCAGCATTTT. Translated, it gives CASSLWTGSNSNQPQHF.

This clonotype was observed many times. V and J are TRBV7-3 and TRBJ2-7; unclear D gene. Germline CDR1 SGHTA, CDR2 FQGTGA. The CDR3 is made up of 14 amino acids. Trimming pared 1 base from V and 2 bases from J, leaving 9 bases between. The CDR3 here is CASSLKSGAYEQYF. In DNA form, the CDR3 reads TGTGCCAGCAGCTTAAAGTCAGGAGCCTACGAGCAGTACTTC.

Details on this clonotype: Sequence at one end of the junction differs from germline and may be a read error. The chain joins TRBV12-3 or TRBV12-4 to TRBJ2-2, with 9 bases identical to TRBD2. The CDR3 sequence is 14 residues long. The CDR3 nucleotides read TGTGCCAGCAGGGGGCCTAGCGGGACCGGGGAGCTGATTTTT. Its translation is CASRGPSGTGELIF.

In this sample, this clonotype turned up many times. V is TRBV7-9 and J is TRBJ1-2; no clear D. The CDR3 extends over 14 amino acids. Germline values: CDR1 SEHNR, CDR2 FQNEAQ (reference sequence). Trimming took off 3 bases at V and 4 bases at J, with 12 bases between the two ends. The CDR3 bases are TGTGCCAGCAGCTTGGCATTGCTTACCTATGGCTACACCTTC. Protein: CASSLALLTYGYTF. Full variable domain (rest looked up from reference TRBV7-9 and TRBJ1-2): DTGVSQNPRHKITKRGQNVTFRCDPISEHNRLYWYRQTLGQGPEFLTYFQNEAQLEKSRLLSDRFSAERPKGSFSTLEIQRTEQGDSAMYLCASSLALLTYGYTFGSGTRLTVV.

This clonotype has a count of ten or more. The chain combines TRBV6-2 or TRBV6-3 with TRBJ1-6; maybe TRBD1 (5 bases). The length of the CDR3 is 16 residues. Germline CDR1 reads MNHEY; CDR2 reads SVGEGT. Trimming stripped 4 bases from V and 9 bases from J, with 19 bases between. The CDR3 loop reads CASSSSGAIMSSPLHF. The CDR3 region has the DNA TGTGCCAGCAGTTCCTCCGGGGCGATAATGAGTTCACCCCTCCACTTT.